The present T cell receptor (beta chain) was sequenced within a study of T-cell memory formation after mild COVID-19. General study results and limits: Nothing confirmed that second-wave clones peaking on day 37 were specific for SARS-CoV-2. Contracting CD8+ clones were enriched in EMRA, CD4+ mainly in CM and EM. A second wave expanding day 15 to 37 was CD4+-biased; contracting clones were balanced.

5'RACE with constant-segment primers yielded barcoded, UMI-tagged TCR alpha and TCR beta cDNA libraries. One entry per CDR3 protein, called by TCRdb with MiXCR from the 5' RACE reads. The sample holds 580,000 or so distinct CDR3 sequences, 17% seen once. This clonotype was counted a few times. Its antigen is not identified. This receptor was obtained from an adult woman who had mild COVID-19 (a few samples of this study predate the infection). Cell type and time point are not known. Sample: PBMCs or a T cell subset sorted from them (not recorded which).

The CDR3 reads CASSVAGRGLGEQFF. CDR3 sequence (DNA): TGTGCCAGCAGCGTAGCGGGCAGGGGGCTGGGTGAGCAGTTCTTC. The chain uses TRBV9 and TRBJ2-1; 8 bases fit TRBD1. This CDR3 is built from 15 residues. After removal of 0 bases from V and 9 bases from J, the junction contained 8 bases not matched to a gene. The germline gives CDR1 SGDLS, CDR2 YYNGEE.